The T cell receptor (beta chain) under discussion was sequenced for a study of shared clonotypes between healthy human individuals. Study context: Those who served as donors were a couple of women and three men between the ages of 18 and 49.

The CDR3 extends over 15 amino acids. Trimming removed 3 bases from V and 7 bases from J, with 19 bases in between. Per the germline V gene, CDR1 is LGHNA and CDR2 is YNFKEQ. Negatively enriched CD4+ T cells were divided by CD45RA into naive and memory. Study-wide findings and caveats: Tissue TCR repertoires likely differ from these blood-only repertoires.

This table comes from immunoSEQ multiplex PCR, and its TCRdb copy is limited to in-frame clones, with some not included. The data show 780,000 or so clones, just under 75% seen once. Concerning this clone itself: Antigen specificity is unknown.

Sequencing was done on a sample of memory CD4+ T cells sorted from blood. Specified subset: CD45RA-negative fraction. The J gene is TRBJ2-7, the V gene TRBV4-2, with D perhaps matching TRBD1 (6 bases). The sequence derives from a woman aged 25 to 39 in good health. This CDR3 reads CASSQEQGGSAEQYF. The DNA for the CDR3 is TGTGCCAGCAGCCAGGAACAGGGTGGAAGTGCGGAGCAGTACTTC.